These 23 T cell receptor beta chains came from one sample sequenced in a study of T cells in Graves' hyperthyroidism and ophthalmopathy. Amplified TCR beta CDR3 regions derived from RNA transcripts. The HTBI primer set served for first-round RT-PCR of the TCR CDR3. TCRdb fed the multiplex PCR reads into MiXCR, producing one record per CDR3 protein. Of a few hundred thousand distinct CDR3 sequences listed, approximately 15% are singletons. Input material: blood. The receptor source for this set is a woman in her twenties or thirties with Graves' ophthalmopathy.

This clonotype was seen at least ten times. V usage is TRBV6-2 or TRBV6-3 and J usage is TRBJ2-1; unclear D gene. Germline values: CDR1 MNHEY, CDR2 SVGEGT. The ends were cut back, 7 bases at V and 2 bases at J, with 18 bases in the middle. This CDR3 is built from 16 residues. The chain's CDR3 is CASTYGPLGAYNEQFF. CDR3 DNA: TGTGCCAGCACCTACGGTCCCCTCGGAGCCTACAATGAGCAGTTCTTC.

This chain joins TRBV9 and TRBJ1-3; weak D call: TRBD1 (6 bases). V lost 3 bases to trimming and J lost 2 bases, with 12 bases between them. This CDR3 is 15 amino acids long. Germline loops: CDR1 SGDLS, CDR2 YYNGEE. CDR3 residues: CASSESTGTGNTIYF. CDR3 coding DNA: TGTGCCAGCAGCGAGAGTACAGGGACTGGAAACACCATATATTTT.

This clonotype was detected many times. This chain joins TRBV29-1 and TRBJ2-1, with 10 bases that match TRBD1. Trimming cost V 7 bases and J 0 bases; bases outside gene matches: 15. Germline V gene data show CDR1 as SQVTM and CDR2 as ANQGSEA. The CDR3 spans 18 residues. The DNA for the CDR3 is TGCAGCGCCCCAGGGGAGACAGGGGGCCCAAGCTCCTACAATGAGCAGTTCTTC. It specifies CSAPGETGGPSSYNEQFF.

The chain employs TRBV9 and TRBJ2-6, with D tentatively TRBD1 (5 bases). The V gene's germline CDR1 is SGDLS and CDR2 YYNGEE. V was clipped by 2 bases and J by 4 bases, with 7 bases between them. This CDR3 region has 14 residues. The CDR3 DNA sequence: TGTGCCAGCAGCGTGGGGCCAGGGGCCAACGTCCTGACTTTC. Amino acid sequence: CASSVGPGANVLTF.

This clonotype was picked up many times. This rearrangement joins TRBV30 to TRBJ2-7; perhaps D is TRBD1 or TRBD2 (5 bases each). V lost 4 bases to trimming and J lost 6 bases, with 19 bases between them. Germline CDR1 GTSNPN, CDR2 SVGIG (reference sequence). The CDR3 is 14 amino acids. The CDR3 loop reads CAWISNSPGREQYF. The CDR3 nucleotides are TGTGCCTGGATATCCAACAGCCCGGGGCGCGAGCAGTACTTC.

This clonotype was seen ten or more times. V and J are TRBV12-3 or TRBV12-4 and TRBJ2-6; D not certain. The CDR3 is 15 amino acids. V lost 6 bases and J lost 0, with 9 bases in between. This CDR3 is CASSPTTSGANVLTF. The CDR3 DNA reads TGTGCCAGCAGCCCGACGACCTCTGGGGCCAACGTCCTGACTTTC.

The sample holds a few counts of this clonotype. This chain connects TRBV14 to TRBJ1-5; maybe TRBD1 (6 bases). The V gene's germline CDR1 is SGHDN and CDR2 FVKESK. The CDR3 has 18 residues. V was trimmed by 0 bases and J by 6 bases, leaving 21 bases between them. The CDR3 region is CASSQDKGGLVRAQPQHF. The CDR3 DNA reads TGTGCCAGCAGCCAAGATAAGGGGGGGTTGGTTAGGGCTCAGCCCCAGCATTTT.

This clonotype was recorded at least ten times. V is TRBV3-1 and J is TRBJ1-5; 7 bases align to TRBD1. The CDR3 totals 15 residues. The germline gives CDR1 LGHDT, CDR2 YNNKEL (reference sequence). Unmatched junction bases numbered 3, after V lost 3 bases and J lost 1 base. CDR3 residues: CASSQGTVSNQPQHF. CDR3 in DNA: TGTGCCAGCAGCCAGGGGACAGTCAGCAATCAGCCCCAGCATTTT. Complete variable domain (other parts from reference TRBV3-1 and TRBJ1-5): DTAVSQTPKYLVTQMGNDKSIKCEQNLGHDTMYWYKQDSKKFLKIMFSYNNKELIINETVPNRFSPKSPDKAHLNLHINSLELGDSAVYFCASSQGTVSNQPQHFGDGTRLSIL.

The table lists this clonotype with a few counts. The CDR3 region has the DNA TGTGCCAGCAGGGGTGCAGGAGCCTATAATTCACCCCTCCACTTT. Its protein product is CASRGAGAYNSPLHF. V and J are TRBV12-3 or TRBV12-4 and TRBJ1-6; D is unclear. V was pared by 6 bases and J by 2 bases, with 11 bases between. CDR3 length: 15 amino acids.

This clonotype has a count of ten or more. V is TRBV7-2 and J is TRBJ1-5, with no clear D. Trimming shortened V by 4 bases and J by 0 bases, and 10 bases separated the two germline ends. The length of the CDR3 is 15 residues. The V gene's germline CDR1 is SGHTA and CDR2 FQGNSA. The CDR3: CASSSHPNSNQPQHF. The CDR3 coding sequence is TGTGCCAGCAGCTCACACCCCAATAGCAATCAGCCCCAGCATTTT. Drawing the rest from reference TRBV7-2 and TRBJ1-5, the complete variable domain is GAGVSQSPSNKVTEKGKDVELRCDPISGHTALYWYRQSLGQGLEFLIYFQGNSAPDKSGLPSDRFSAERTGGSVSTLTIQRTQQEDSAVYLCASSSHPNSNQPQHFGDGTRLSIL.

This clonotype was counted ten times or more. The chain employs TRBV28 and TRBJ1-1; perhaps TRBD1 as D (6 bases). The V end was cut by 7 bases, the J end by 0 bases, with 12 bases between. Germline V gene lookup returns CDR1 MDHEN and CDR2 SYDVKM. The CDR3 runs to 14 residues. The CDR3 loop is CASKGTLMNTEAFF. Here the CDR3 DNA reads TGTGCCAGCAAAGGGACACTCATGAACACTGAAGCTTTCTTT.

Ten or more counts support this clonotype. The genes are TRBV18 and TRBJ1-5, with D unclear. CDR1 and CDR2 (germline): KGHSH, LQKENI. Trimming pared 4 bases from V and 2 bases from J, leaving 9 bases between. The CDR3 has 14 amino acids. In DNA, the CDR3 is TGTGCCAGCTCACAGGATGATGGCAATCAGCCCCAGCATTTT. Translated: CASSQDDGNQPQHF.

The table lists this clonotype with many counts. This rearrangement joins TRBV6-1 to TRBJ2-2, with D possibly being TRBD2 (5 bases). Trimming took 4 bases from V and 7 from J, leaving 10 bases between them. This CDR3 is 13 amino acids long. CDR1 and CDR2 (germline): MNHNS, SASEGT. The chain's CDR3 is CASSGTGVGELFF. CDR3 sequence (DNA): TGTGCCAGCAGTGGGACCGGGGTCGGGGAGCTGTTTTTT.

Turning to this clonotype: A much larger clone differs from this one at a single base, so this may be a read error. V and J are TRBV29-1 and TRBJ1-2, with D tentatively TRBD1 (6 bases). V was cut by 4 bases and J by 5 bases, with 26 bases left in between. Germline V gives CDR1 SQVTM, CDR2 ANQGSEA. The CDR3 length is 17 residues. The CDR3 DNA is TGCAGCGTTGTATCAGGGGCCGAGGCTCTAGTGAGTTATGGCTACACCTTC. Its translation: CSVVSGAEALVSYGYTF. Based on the CDR3 plus reference TRBV29-1 and TRBJ1-2, the full variable domain is SAVISQKPSRDICQRGTSLTIQCQVDSQVTMMFWYRQQPGQSLTLIATANQGSEATYESGFVIDKFPISRPNLTFSTLTVSNMSPEDSSIYLCSVVSGAEALVSYGYTFGSGTRLTVV.

This clonotype showed up many times. The J gene is TRBJ2-7, the V gene TRBV7-8, with no clear D. Trimming stripped 4 bases from V and 2 bases from J, with 12 bases between. CDR3 length: 14 amino acids. CDR1 and CDR2 (germline): SGHVS, FQNEAQ. The CDR3: CASSSERLPYEQYF. The CDR3 region has the DNA TGTGCCAGCAGCTCGGAGCGTCTGCCCTACGAGCAGTACTTC. The whole variable domain, filled in from reference TRBV7-8 and TRBJ2-7, reads GAGVSQSPRYKVAKRGQDVALRCDPISGHVSLFWYQQALGQGPEFLTYFQNEAQLDKSGLPSDRFFAERPEGSVSTLKIQRTQQEDSAVYLCASSSERLPYEQYFGPGTRLTVT.

This sequence joins TRBV28 and TRBJ1-5; D is uncertain. The V end was cut by 3 bases, the J end by 5 bases, with 5 bases between. The CDR3 has 12 residues. Per the germline V gene, CDR1 is MDHEN and CDR2 is SYDVKM. The chain's CDR3 is CASSLLYQPQHF. CDR3 in DNA: TGTGCCAGCAGTTTGTTGTATCAGCCCCAGCATTTT.

J is TRBJ2-3 and V is TRBV2; 11 nucleotides line up with TRBD2. Germline V lookup: CDR1 SNHLY, CDR2 FYNNEI. This CDR3 has 15 amino acids. The J segment lost 4 bases and the V segment lost 5 bases, leaving 5 bases of the junction unmatched. For the CDR3, the DNA is TGTGCCAGCAGTTTAGCGGGAGGGCCTCCAGATACGCAGTATTTT. It specifies CASSLAGGPPDTQYF.

The sample holds many counts of this clonotype. The gene calls are TRBV2 and TRBJ2-7; 8 nucleotides agree with TRBD2. Germline V CDR1 and CDR2: SNHLY, FYNNEI. Trimming took 10 bases from V and 0 from J; bases not matched to a gene: 17. This CDR3 is 17 amino acids long. CDR3 sequence reads: CATLGRLAGVSSYEQYF. The CDR3 DNA sequence: TGTGCCACCCTCGGTCGGCTAGCGGGCGTGAGCTCCTACGAGCAGTACTTC.

This clonotype showed up just once. V and J are TRBV11-2 and TRBJ1-1; perhaps TRBD1 as D (5 bases). Deletions cut 1 base from V and 6 bases from J, with 21 bases between. The CDR3 contains 17 residues. Germline loops: CDR1 SGHAT, CDR2 FQNNGV. The CDR3 bases are TGTGCCAGCAGCTTAGTGTTTGAGTATGGGGCCCACGCTGAAGCTTTCTTT. Amino acid sequence: CASSLVFEYGAHAEAFF.

This clonotype was found many times. The rearrangement joins TRBV3-1 to TRBJ2-2; no firm D call. Trimming took 1 base from V and 3 from J, leaving 9 bases between them. Germline CDR1 reads LGHDT; CDR2 reads YNNKEL (reference sequence). CDR3 size: 15 residues. The CDR3 sequence is CASSQAGAHTGELFF. The CDR3, as DNA: TGTGCCAGCAGCCAAGCCGGTGCCCACACCGGGGAGCTGTTTTTT.

The chain is built from TRBV3-1 and TRBJ2-1; a possible D gene is TRBD1 (5 bases). Trimming took off 1 base at V and 5 bases at J, with 18 bases between the two ends. This CDR3 contains 17 residues. CDR1 is LGHDT, CDR2 YNNKEL, per germline (reference sequence). The CDR3 here is CASSQALSRTPHNEQFF. The CDR3 DNA reads as TGTGCCAGCAGCCAAGCGTTGTCTAGGACACCCCACAATGAGCAGTTCTTC.

This clonotype was observed a handful of times. The chain carries TRBV18 and TRBJ1-6; D gene uncertain. With 1 base removed from V and 0 bases from J, the gap between germline ends came to 16 bases. CDR1 is KGHSH and CDR2 is LQKENI in the germline V gene. The CDR3 is made up of 19 amino acids. CDR3: CASSPLANPGSSYNSPLHF. The CDR3 DNA is TGTGCCAGCTCACCACTGGCGAATCCCGGTAGCTCCTATAATTCACCCCTCCACTTT.

The rearrangement uses TRBV19 and TRBJ2-3; D not resolved. Trimming cost V 5 bases and J 4 bases, with 16 bases left between them. Germline V CDR1 and CDR2: LNHDA, SQIVND (reference sequence). The CDR3 contains 15 residues. The CDR3 region has the DNA TGTGCCAGTAGTCCCTCCGCCGTGAACTCAGATACGCAGTATTTT. Translating gives CASSPSAVNSDTQYF.